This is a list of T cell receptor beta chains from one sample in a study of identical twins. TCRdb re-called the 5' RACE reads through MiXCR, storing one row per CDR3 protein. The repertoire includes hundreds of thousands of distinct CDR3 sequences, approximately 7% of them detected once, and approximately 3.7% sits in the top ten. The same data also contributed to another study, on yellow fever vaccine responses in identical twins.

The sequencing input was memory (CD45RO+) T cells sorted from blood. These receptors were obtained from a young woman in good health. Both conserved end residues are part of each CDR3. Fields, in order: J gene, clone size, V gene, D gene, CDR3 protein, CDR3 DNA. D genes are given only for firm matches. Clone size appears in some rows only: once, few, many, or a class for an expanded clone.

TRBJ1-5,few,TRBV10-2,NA,CASGQTHSNQPQHF,TGCGCCAGCGGACAGACCCATAGCAATCAGCCCCAGCATTTT
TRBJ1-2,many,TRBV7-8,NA,CASSLLGLAALNYGYTF,TGTGCCAGCAGCTTATTAGGCTTGGCAGCCCTTAACTATGGCTACACCTTC
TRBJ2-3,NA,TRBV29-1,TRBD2,CSGGLAGGFGYTDTQYF,TGCAGCGGGGGTCTAGCGGGGGGCTTCGGATACACAGATACGCAGTATTTT
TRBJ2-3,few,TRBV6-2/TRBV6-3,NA,CASSAQQGYTQYF,TGTGCCAGCAGTGCGCAACAGGGTTATACGCAGTATTTT
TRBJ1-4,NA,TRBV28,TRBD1,CASSLRQGGDEKLFF,TGTGCCAGCAGTCTACGACAGGGAGGAGATGAAAAACTGTTTTTT
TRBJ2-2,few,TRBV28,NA,CASSHTIRGTGELFF,TGTGCCAGCAGCCACACTATTAGGGGAACCGGGGAGCTGTTTTTT
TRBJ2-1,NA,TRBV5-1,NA,CASTPDNADEQFF,TGCGCCAGCACTCCCGACAATGCGGATGAGCAGTTCTTC
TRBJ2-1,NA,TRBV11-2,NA,CASSLHGSKVLNEQFF,TGTGCCAGCAGCTTACACGGGAGCAAGGTTCTTAATGAGCAGTTCTTC
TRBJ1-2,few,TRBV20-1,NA,CSAVFYGYTF,TGCAGTGCTGTTTTCTATGGCTACACCTTC
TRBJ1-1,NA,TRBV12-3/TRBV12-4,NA,CASSLLREAFF,TGTGCCAGCAGTTTACTCAGGGAAGCTTTCTTT
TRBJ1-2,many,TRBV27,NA,CASSLSGGGGYTF,TGTGCCAGCAGTTTAAGCGGGGGCGGTGGCTACACCTTC
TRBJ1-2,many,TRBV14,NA,CASSQFFSNYGYTF,TGTGCCAGCAGCCAATTTTTTTCTAACTATGGCTACACCTTC
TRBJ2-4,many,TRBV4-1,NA,CASSQGAVLGSAKNIQYF,TGCGCCAGCAGCCAAGGGGCGGTTTTAGGGTCCGCCAAAAACATTCAGTACTTC
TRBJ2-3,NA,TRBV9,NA,CASSAPPGTGAVDTQYF,TGTGCCAGCAGCGCCCCACCCGGGACTGGCGCGGTGGATACGCAGTATTTT